These 15 T cell receptor beta chains share one sample of origin, sequenced in a study of early T cells in non-severe SARS-CoV-2 infection. A single record per CDR3 protein comes from TCRdb applying MiXCR to the 5' RACE reads. Among 56,000 or so distinct CDR3 sequences listed, 8% to 11% were seen once. The material sequenced was whole blood. These receptor sequences come from an adult who was a healthcare worker with PCR-confirmed SARS-CoV-2 infection or an uninfected control (not recorded which).

The chain carries TRBV6-2 or TRBV6-3 and TRBJ2-7; D not resolved. CDR3 length: 10 amino acids. CDR1 is MNHEY, CDR2 SVGEGT, per germline. V lost 9 bases and J 5 bases, leaving 8 bases between the germline ends. CDR3 amino acids: CARDDNEQYF. Here the CDR3 DNA reads TGTGCCAGGGACGACAACGAGCAGTACTTC.

The chain employs TRBV3-1 and TRBJ1-1; no definite D call. Germline V CDR1 and CDR2: LGHDT, YNNKEL (reference sequence). This CDR3 comprises 14 residues. Deletions cut 1 base from V and 5 bases from J, with 11 bases between. The CDR3 is CASSQAGGNTEAFF. In DNA, the CDR3 is TGTGCCAGCAGCCAAGCGGGAGGAAATACTGAAGCTTTCTTT.

There are many counts of this clonotype. V gene TRBV6-2 or TRBV6-3 combines with J gene TRBJ2-1; D gene unclear. Trimming pared 0 bases from V and 0 bases from J, leaving 9 bases between. CDR1 is MNHEY and CDR2 is SVGEGT in the germline V gene. The CDR3 has 16 amino acids. The CDR3 protein is CASSYSTVSSYNEQFF. The CDR3 bases are TGTGCCAGCAGTTACTCAACGGTGAGCTCCTACAATGAGCAGTTCTTC.

This chain joins TRBV2 and TRBJ2-4, with TRBD2 matching 11 bases. The CDR3 is 14 residues long. V lost 8 bases, J lost 6 bases, and 6 bases stayed unmatched. CDR1 is SNHLY and CDR2 is FYNNEI in the germline V gene. CDR3 DNA sequence: TGTGCCAGCCTCGGGACTAGCGGAGGAAACATTCAGTACTTC. This codes for CASLGTSGGNIQYF.

This clonotype was detected a few times. V and J are TRBV12-3 or TRBV12-4 and TRBJ2-1, with TRBD1 matching 9 bases. The CDR3 covers 14 residues. V dropped 6 bases and J dropped 5; count of bases not matched to a gene: 5. The CDR3 DNA is TGTGCCAGCAGGGGGGACAGGGAACACAATGAGCAGTTCTTC. Residues: CASRGDREHNEQFF.

Many counts were recorded for this clonotype. The rearrangement joins TRBV12-3 or TRBV12-4 to TRBJ2-1; perhaps D is TRBD1 or TRBD2 (5 bases each). The CDR3 consists of 14 residues. The V end lost 3 bases, the J end lost 5 bases, and 11 bases lay between the germline ends. The CDR3 DNA follows: TGTGCCAGCAGTTTGGCAGGGAGTCACAATGAGCAGTTCTTC. Translated, it gives CASSLAGSHNEQFF.

This clonotype was observed many times. As DNA, the CDR3 is TGTGCCAGCAGCTTTGAGGGGGGATACAATGAGCAGTTCTTC. This gives the protein CASSFEGGYNEQFF. The rearrangement links TRBV7-3 to TRBJ2-1, with D perhaps assigned TRBD1 or TRBD2 (6 bases each). Germline V lookup: CDR1 SGHTA, CDR2 FQGTGA. The CDR3 is made up of 14 amino acids. V was shortened by 3 bases and J by 4 bases, with 10 bases between the two germline ends.

This clonotype was seen only a few times. The V gene is TRBV20-1, the J gene TRBJ2-7; TRBD2 matches at 12 bases. The CDR3 loop spans 15 amino acids. Looked up from germline, CDR1 is DFQATT and CDR2 is SNEGSKA (reference sequence). V gave up 2 bases and J gave up 6 bases; unmatched junction bases: 8. The CDR3 protein is CSARNTRTSGTEQYF. For the CDR3, the DNA is TGCAGTGCTAGAAATACTCGGACTAGCGGGACCGAGCAGTACTTC.

The sample holds a few counts of this clonotype. CDR3 residues: CASSYIGGSGANVLTF. The CDR3 region has the DNA TGTGCCAGCAGTTACATAGGAGGGTCTGGGGCCAACGTCCTGACTTTC. This sequence joins TRBV6-2 or TRBV6-3 and TRBJ2-6, with D possibly TRBD2 on 6 matching bases. The V and J ends lost 2 bases and 1 base respectively, with 9 bases between them. The germline gives CDR1 MNHEY, CDR2 SVGEGT. The CDR3 sequence is 16 residues long.

This clonotype was observed at least ten times. The rearrangement uses TRBV6-6 and TRBJ2-3; D gene uncertain. The ends were cut back, 8 bases at V and 0 bases at J, with 15 bases in the middle. The V gene's germline CDR1 is MNHNY and CDR2 SVGAGI (reference sequence). The CDR3 loop spans 15 amino acids. This CDR3 is CASLPTTTSTDTQYF. As DNA, the CDR3 is TGTGCCAGCCTCCCAACAACAACTAGCACAGATACGCAGTATTTT.

This clonotype was detected many times. This chain joins TRBV3-1 and TRBJ2-5, with 12 bases aligning to TRBD2. Germline-derived CDR1 and CDR2 are LGHDT and YNNKEL (reference sequence). The CDR3 consists of 14 residues. Unmatched junction bases numbered 8, after V lost 4 bases and J lost 11 bases. CDR3 residues: CASSPRTSGASQYF. CDR3 in DNA: TGTGCCAGCAGCCCCCGGACTAGCGGGGCTTCACAGTACTTC.

This clonotype turned up a few times. This chain connects TRBV20-1 to TRBJ1-1; D remains unclear. The CDR3 has 13 residues. Trimming removed 6 bases at V and 1 base at J, with 12 bases between. Germline V gives CDR1 DFQATT, CDR2 SNEGSKA (reference sequence). DNA for the CDR3: TGCAGTGCCCCGCGGCAGGAGAACACTGAAGCTTTCTTT. This encodes CSAPRQENTEAFF.

This clonotype was recorded many times. The rearrangement links TRBV27 to TRBJ2-1; 9 bases map to TRBD2. Trimming took 7 bases from V and 9 from J; bases not matched to a gene: 7. The CDR3 is 13 residues long. Germline V gene lookup returns CDR1 MNHEY and CDR2 SMNVEV (reference sequence). CDR3 nucleotides: TGTGCCAGCATGTCCGGGACTAGCTTTGAGCAGTTCTTC. Its protein is CASMSGTSFEQFF.

Only a few counts were recorded for this clonotype. This chain connects TRBV20-1 to TRBJ1-2; TRBD1 is a possible D gene (5 bases). Germline V gene lookup returns CDR1 DFQATT and CDR2 SNEGSKA (reference sequence). There are 15 residues in the CDR3. V was pared by 0 bases and J by 4 bases, with 15 bases between. Here the CDR3 reads CSARDTHGRAYGYTF. Here the CDR3 DNA reads TGCAGTGCTAGAGATACCCATGGCAGGGCCTATGGCTACACCTTC.

In the case of this clonotype: One junction end disagrees with the germline gene, perhaps due to a read error. The chain uses TRBV7-9 and TRBJ2-7; D may be TRBD1 or TRBD2 (5 bases each). Germline V gives CDR1 SEHNR, CDR2 FQNEAQ (reference sequence). The CDR3 consists of 13 residues. DNA for the CDR3: TGTGCCAGCAGCCGGGACCATACCTACGAACAGTACTTC. It encodes CASSRDHTYEQYF.